Below are 26 T cell receptor beta chains sequenced from a single sample in a study of early T cells in non-severe SARS-CoV-2 infection. TCRdb processed the 5' RACE reads anew with MiXCR; each CDR3 protein has one entry. The sample holds roughly 92,000 distinct CDR3 sequences; about 12% are singletons and the top ten take approximately 4%. This material consisted of whole blood, taken at baseline. The receptors come from an adult who was a healthcare worker with PCR-confirmed SARS-CoV-2 infection or an uninfected control (not recorded which).

J is TRBJ2-2 and V is TRBV11-2; TRBD2 agrees at 15 bases. Germline lookup yields CDR1 SGHAT and CDR2 FQNNGV. This CDR3 has 16 amino acids. Germline trimming cut 5 bases from V and 10 bases from J; bases unmatched to any gene: 8. CDR3 DNA sequence: TGTGCCAGCAGCCCCTGGACTAGCGGGAGGGCCGCGGAGCTGTTTTTT. It yields the protein CASSPWTSGRAAELFF.

This clonotype was counted at least ten times. This chain uses TRBV25-1 with TRBJ1-1, with 9 bases matching TRBD1. This CDR3 contains 15 residues. In germline, CDR1 is MGHDK, CDR2 SYGVNS. J lost 1 base, V lost 6 bases, and 6 bases had no gene match. As DNA, the CDR3 is TGTGCCAGCAGGGGGACAGGGCGATGGAACACTGAAGCTTTCTTT. This codes for CASRGTGRWNTEAFF.

The V and J genes are TRBV2 and TRBJ1-4, with 7 nucleotides matching TRBD1. Germline V gene sequence: CDR1 SNHLY, CDR2 FYNNEI. The CDR3 contains 14 residues. The V and J ends lost 6 bases and 3 bases, in that order; junction bases with no gene match: 4. Here the CDR3 DNA reads TGTGCCAGCAGGGCCGGGACAGCTAATGAAAAACTGTTTTTT. It yields the protein CASRAGTANEKLFF.

J is TRBJ2-1 and V is TRBV6-1; 10 bases align to TRBD2. The CDR3 totals 16 residues. Germline values: CDR1 MNHNS, CDR2 SASEGT. The trim removed 5 bases at V and 7 bases at J, leaving 11 bases unmatched. CDR3 amino acids: CASSYLTSGPMNEQFF. As DNA, the CDR3 is TGTGCCAGCAGTTACCTGACTAGCGGGCCTATGAATGAGCAGTTCTTC.

This rearrangement joins TRBV6-2 or TRBV6-3 to TRBJ2-7; D tentatively fits TRBD1 or TRBD2 (5 bases each). In germline, CDR1 is MNHEY, CDR2 SVGEGT. The CDR3 has 16 amino acids. Trimming cost V 6 bases and J 7 bases, with 25 bases left between them. In DNA, the CDR3 is TGTGCCAGCAGCCCGAGGGGCAGGTCAAGACTGGGGGAGCAGTACTTC. This codes for CASSPRGRSRLGEQYF.

The genes are TRBV7-9 and TRBJ2-7; D is uncertain. V lost 5 bases, J lost 3 bases, and 17 bases lay in between. This CDR3 spans 15 amino acids. Germline lookup yields CDR1 SEHNR and CDR2 FQNEAQ (reference sequence). CDR3 bases: TGTGCCAGCAGCCGTCAACCGGGCCCTCGCTACGAGCAGTACTTC. Translation gives CASSRQPGPRYEQYF.

This clonotype occurred a few times. This chain links TRBV29-1 with TRBJ1-2; possibly TRBD1 for D (5 bases). V was pared by 4 bases and J by 10 bases, with 16 bases between. The CDR3 runs 12 residues. From germline, CDR1 is SQVTM and CDR2 ANQGSEA. The CDR3 region is CSVARDATSYTF. The CDR3 coding sequence is TGCAGCGTTGCACGGGACGCCACTTCCTACACCTTC.

This chain uses TRBV7-9 with TRBJ2-5; unclear D gene. Germline CDR1 and CDR2: SEHNR and FQNEAQ (reference sequence). The V gene lost 2 bases and the J gene lost 2 bases, with 6 bases spanning the gap. The CDR3 is 13 amino acids. CDR3 coding DNA: TGTGCCAGCAGCTTATCTCGGCAAGAGACCCAGTACTTC. This gives the protein CASSLSRQETQYF.

The chain carries TRBV11-2 and TRBJ2-1; weak D call: TRBD1 (6 bases). Deletions cut 8 bases from V and 9 bases from J, with 11 bases between. CDR1 is SGHAT, CDR2 FQNNGV, per germline. The CDR3 totals 11 residues. As DNA, the CDR3 is TGTGCCAGCGGCGAGGGGGTTGAGCAGTTCTTC. This translates into CASGEGVEQFF. Combining the CDR3 with reference TRBV11-2 and TRBJ2-1 gives the whole variable domain EAGVAQSPRYKIIEKRQSVAFWCNPISGHATLYWYQQILGQGPKLLIQFQNNGVVDDSQLPKDRFSAERLKGVDSTLKIQPAKLEDSAVYLCASGEGVEQFFGPGTRLTVL.

The rearrangement uses TRBV12-3 or TRBV12-4 and TRBJ1-2; TRBD1 might be the D (5 bases). The CDR3 has 10 residues. The germline V and J ends were trimmed by 11 bases and 8 bases, with 12 bases remaining between them. CDR3 protein: CASQWGGYTF. DNA for the CDR3: TGTGCCTCCCAATGGGGCGGCTACACCTTC.

The table lists this clonotype with a few counts. The V gene is TRBV5-6, the J gene TRBJ2-7; the D is unclear. The CDR3 length is 14 residues. The V gene lost 4 bases and the J gene lost 2 bases, with 13 bases spanning the gap. Germline CDR1 and CDR2: SGHDT and YYEEEE. The CDR3 sequence: CASSPVGSPYEQYF. The CDR3, as DNA: TGTGCCAGCAGCCCCGTCGGCAGCCCCTACGAGCAGTACTTC.

A few counts support this clonotype. The gene calls are TRBV27 and TRBJ2-2; 7 positions match TRBD2. Germline CDR1 reads MNHEY; CDR2 reads SMNVEV (reference sequence). The junction had 2 bases not matched to a gene; V was cut back by 2 bases and J by 5 bases. The CDR3 covers 14 residues. This chain's CDR3 is CASSLRGETGELFF. CDR3 bases: TGTGCCAGCAGTTTACGGGGGGAAACCGGGGAGCTGTTTTTT.

This clonotype was found a few times. The rearrangement uses TRBV28 and TRBJ1-2; D ambiguous. V was cut by 10 bases and J by 2 bases, with 14 bases left in between. The germline CDR1 and CDR2 sequences are MDHEN and SYDVKM. The CDR3 contains 13 residues. The DNA for the CDR3 is TGTGCCACCCGATGGTTGGGAAACTATGGCTACACCTTC. It translates to CATRWLGNYGYTF.

J is TRBJ2-7 and V is TRBV5-4; TRBD1 might be the D (7 bases). Germline V gene lookup returns CDR1 SGHNT and CDR2 YYREEE (reference sequence). V was clipped by 2 bases and J by 2 bases, with 17 bases between them. CDR3 size: 16 residues. The CDR3 loop reads CASSLGGGGGAYEQYF. The CDR3 DNA sequence: TGTGCCAGCAGCTTAGGAGGGGGCGGCGGGGCCTACGAGCAGTACTTC.

This clonotype was observed a few times. This sequence joins TRBV4-2 and TRBJ2-7; TRBD2 matches at 9 bases. The length of the CDR3 is 19 residues. CDR1 LGHNA and CDR2 YNFKEQ come from the germline V gene. V dropped 0 bases and J dropped 2; count of bases not matched to a gene: 14. CDR3 amino acids: CASSQDPADSAGGAYEQYF. The DNA of the CDR3 is TGTGCCAGCAGCCAAGATCCCGCCGACTCAGCGGGAGGCGCCTACGAGCAGTACTTC.

This clonotype was seen only a few times. J is TRBJ1-4 and V is TRBV24-1; D unclear. The CDR3 consists of 12 residues. The V gene lost 7 bases and the J gene lost 7 bases, with 9 bases spanning the gap. CDR1 is KGHDR and CDR2 is SFDVKD in the germline V gene. The CDR3 here is CATRGSSEKLFF. The CDR3 nucleotides are TGTGCCACCAGAGGTTCGAGTGAAAAACTGTTTTTT.

The chain links TRBV5-6 to TRBJ1-1; no definite D call. The germline V and J ends were trimmed by 0 bases and 9 bases, with 12 bases remaining between them. This CDR3 has 13 residues. CDR1 is SGHDT, CDR2 YYEEEE, per germline. The CDR3 is CASSLGAGPKAFF. CDR3 coding DNA: TGTGCCAGCAGCTTGGGGGCGGGTCCCAAAGCTTTCTTT.

The sample holds a few counts of this clonotype. The gene calls are TRBV6-2 or TRBV6-3 and TRBJ2-1; D remains unclear. The CDR3 runs to 16 residues. Trimming removed 2 bases from V and 0 bases from J, with 11 bases in between. The germline V gene encodes CDR1 MNHEY and CDR2 SVGEGT. CDR3 coding DNA: TGTGCCAGCAGTTACCTCGGCTCGAGCTCCTACAATGAGCAGTTCTTC. Protein product: CASSYLGSSSYNEQFF.

The J gene is TRBJ1-2, the V gene TRBV19; 7 bases match TRBD1. V lost 6 bases to trimming and J lost 0 bases; unmatched junction nucleotides: 4. CDR1 is LNHDA and CDR2 is SQIVND in the germline V gene (reference sequence). The CDR3 loop spans 14 amino acids. Here the CDR3 reads CASRGQFTNYGYTF. The CDR3 region has the DNA TGTGCCAGTAGGGGACAGTTCACTAACTATGGCTACACCTTC.

In its sample, this clonotype was seen many times. The V call is TRBV9, the J call TRBJ1-1; D gene ambiguous. CDR1 is SGDLS, CDR2 YYNGEE, per germline. CDR3 length equals 13 residues. V was clipped by 7 bases and J by 2 bases, with 12 bases between them. The CDR3 DNA is TGTGCCAGCTCGTTTGCGGGTAACACTGAAGCTTTCTTT. It translates to CASSFAGNTEAFF.

This clonotype was seen a few times. The chain uses TRBV28 and TRBJ1-5; the D gene is possibly TRBD1 (5 bases). V was pared by 5 bases and J by 0 bases, with 14 bases between. Germline CDR1 MDHEN, CDR2 SYDVKM. The CDR3 is 16 amino acids. DNA for the CDR3: TGTGCCAGCAGTAGAAATGGGGGGAGTAGCAATCAGCCCCAGCATTTT. It codes for CASSRNGGSSNQPQHF.

Concerning this clonotype itself: One end of the junction varies from germline; a read error may be responsible. This chain links TRBV20-1 with TRBJ1-1; D possibly corresponds to TRBD1 (6 bases). This CDR3 has 16 amino acids. Germline CDR1 DFQATT, CDR2 SNEGSKA (reference sequence). This chain's CDR3 is CRATGGGRRMNTEAFF. The CDR3 DNA reads as TGCAGGGCTACAGGTGGGGGGCGCCGGATGAACACTGAAGCTTTCTTT.

This clonotype was seen ten or more times. The V gene is TRBV6-6, the J gene TRBJ2-1; the match to TRBD2 covers 9 bases. Trimming took 7 bases from V and 6 from J; bases not matched to a gene: 4. The CDR3 runs 13 residues. The germline V gene has CDR1 MNHNY and CDR2 SVGAGI (reference sequence). The CDR3 loop reads CASMAGGRNEQFF. The CDR3 DNA sequence: TGTGCCAGCATGGCGGGAGGGCGCAATGAGCAGTTCTTC.

The chain couples TRBV10-3 to TRBJ2-1; 12 bases align to TRBD2. Germline CDR1 ENHRY, CDR2 SYGVKD. The CDR3 spans 19 residues. Trimming took 3 bases from V and 4 from J; bases not matched to a gene: 13. CDR3 coding DNA: TGTGCCATCAGTGACGGACTAGCGGGAATGACTACTTGGTACAATGAGCAGTTCTTC. This sequence encodes CAISDGLAGMTTWYNEQFF.

This clonotype has more than one count but fewer than ten. The chain has TRBV2 and TRBJ2-7, with D perhaps TRBD1 (5 bases). Per germline, CDR1 SNHLY and CDR2 FYNNEI. The CDR3 is 15 residues long. V lost 0 bases to trimming and J lost 2 bases, with 11 bases between them. The CDR3 region is CASSEAPVGPYEQYF. In DNA form, the CDR3 reads TGTGCCAGCAGTGAAGCCCCGGTGGGGCCCTACGAGCAGTACTTC.

The chain recombines TRBV6-5 with TRBJ2-2; D not resolved. V shed 2 bases and J shed 3 bases, with 4 bases lying between them. CDR1 is MNHEY, CDR2 SVGAGI, per germline. The CDR3 sequence is 13 residues long. CDR3 in DNA: TGTGCCAGCAGTTACGGGTACACCGGGGAGCTGTTTTTT. This translates into CASSYGYTGELFF.